Presented here are 17 T cell receptor beta chains from one specimen sequenced in a study of T cells in Graves' hyperthyroidism and ophthalmopathy. TCR beta CDR3 regions were amplified from RNA transcripts. The primer set for the first-round RT-PCR of the TCR CDR3 was HTBI. Via MiXCR, TCRdb re-called the multiplex PCR reads, giving one row per CDR3 protein. This table has more than 500,000 distinct CDR3 sequences, roughly 45% appearing once. The sequencing input was peripheral blood or thyroid tissue (not recorded which). Source of these receptors: an adult woman with Graves' disease, either hyperthyroidism or ophthalmopathy (not recorded which).

This clonotype was seen a handful of times. The V and J genes are TRBV10-2 and TRBJ2-5; a weak D match, TRBD1 (6 bases). The CDR3 contains 16 residues. V was cut by 2 bases and J by 7 bases, with 20 bases left in between. Germline CDR1 reads WSHSY; CDR2 reads SAAADI. The CDR3 region is CASSEPTGTRVGTQYF. The CDR3 coding sequence is TGCGCCAGCAGTGAGCCAACCGGGACACGGGTCGGGACCCAGTACTTC.

Worth noting for this clonotype: The junction departs from the called germline gene at one end, perhaps through a read error. The chain is built from TRBV6-1 and TRBJ2-2, with D possibly matching TRBD2 (6 bases). The CDR3 is 15 residues long. Germline assignment: CDR1 MNHNS and CDR2 SASEGT. CDR3 DNA: TGTGCCAGCAGTTACTCGGTTTTCGGAGGAGGGGAGTTGTTTTTT. Translated: CASSYSVFGGGELFF.

The CDR3 here is CASSLAGVIANTGELFF. The CDR3 DNA follows: TGTGCCAGCAGTTTAGCAGGGGTTATCGCAAACACCGGGGAGCTGTTTTTT. The V gene is TRBV12-3 or TRBV12-4, the J gene TRBJ2-2, with TRBD1 as a possible D gene (5 bases). CDR3 length: 17 amino acids. V lost 0 bases and J lost 2, with 13 bases in between.

This rearrangement joins TRBV15 to TRBJ1-1; 8 positions match TRBD1. Germline V gives CDR1 LNHNV, CDR2 YYDKDF (reference sequence). The length of the CDR3 is 15 residues. The V segment lost 3 bases and the J segment 3 bases; nucleotides outside the gene matches: 6. Written as DNA, the CDR3 is TGTGCCACCAGCAGCCAACAGGGGGGTGACACTGAAGCTTTCTTT. Amino acids: CATSSQQGGDTEAFF. Supplemented by reference TRBV15 and TRBJ1-1, the full variable domain reads DAMVIQNPRYQVTQFGKPVTLSCSQTLNHNVMYWYQQKSSQAPKLLFHYYDKDFNNEADTPDNFQSRRPNTSFCFLDIRSPGLGDTAMYLCATSSQQGGDTEAFFGQGTRLTVV.

The chain joins TRBV7-7 to TRBJ2-5; 8 bases align to TRBD2. This CDR3 spans 11 amino acids. In germline, CDR1 is SSHAT, CDR2 FNYEAQ (reference sequence). The CDR3 DNA follows: TGTGCTAGCGCTCGGGAGGGGACCCAGTACTTC. Amino acids: CASAREGTQYF. Combining the CDR3 with reference TRBV7-7 and TRBJ2-5 gives the whole variable domain GAGVSQSPRYKVTKRGQDVTLRCDPISSHATLYWYQQALGQGPEFLTYFNYEAQPDKSGLPSDRFSAERPEGSISTLTIQRTEQRDSAMYRCASAREGTQYFGPGTRLLVL.

This clonotype was detected ten times or more. The rearrangement joins TRBV7-8 to TRBJ2-5; TRBD1 might be the D (6 bases). V was cut by 10 bases and J by 4 bases, with 19 bases left in between. Per germline, CDR1 SGHVS and CDR2 FQNEAQ. The CDR3 has 14 amino acids. In DNA form, the CDR3 reads TGTGCCACGCGAATGGGGGCCGAGGGAGAGACCCAGTACTTC. Encoded protein: CATRMGAEGETQYF.

The chain combines TRBV9 with TRBJ1-6, with TRBD1 identical over 7 bases. The J segment lost 7 bases and the V segment lost 2 bases, leaving 3 bases of the junction unmatched. Germline CDR1 reads SGDLS; CDR2 reads YYNGEE. The CDR3 is made up of 14 amino acids. CDR3 DNA sequence: TGTGCCAGCAGCGTGGACAGGCAGAATTCACCCCTCCACTTT. Encoded protein: CASSVDRQNSPLHF.

V usage is TRBV25-1 and J usage is TRBJ1-4, with D possibly being TRBD1 (5 bases). Trimming stripped 6 bases from V and 7 bases from J, with 15 bases between. CDR1 and CDR2 (germline): MGHDK, SYGVNS. The CDR3 spans 14 residues. CDR3 DNA: TGTGCCAGCAGATCGTCAAGGGGAGGTGAAAAACTGTTTTTT. Amino acid sequence: CASRSSRGGEKLFF.

This chain links TRBV2 with TRBJ2-6, with 9 bases aligning to TRBD2. This CDR3 has 16 residues. Germline assignment: CDR1 SNHLY and CDR2 FYNNEI. Here the CDR3 DNA reads TGTGCTAGTCTGCGGGAGGGCCAAACTGGGGCCAACGTCCTGACTTTC. Translated, it gives CASLREGQTGANVLTF.

There are many counts of this clonotype. The chain couples TRBV20-1 to TRBJ1-2; D unresolved. Germline V gene data show CDR1 as DFQATT and CDR2 as SNEGSKA (reference sequence). This CDR3 contains 12 residues. Trimming stripped 5 bases from V and 4 bases from J, with 11 bases between. The CDR3, as DNA: TGCAGTGCTCGGGGTGTTGTCTATGGCTACACCTTC. This sequence encodes CSARGVVYGYTF.

A word on this clonotype: This CDR3 fails to terminate in the conserved phenylalanine or tryptophan, so it likely reflects a read error. No DNA is shown, since the ends of the CDR3 on it are uncertain; the CDR3 is the one TCRdb lists. V gene TRBV2 combines with J gene TRBJ1-1; the listed D gene, TRBD1, was not tested against the DNA. Germline CDR1 and CDR2: SNHLY and FYNNEI. The CDR3 length is 11 residues, termini included. CDR3: CASRDRGHGDV.

This clonotype has only a few counts. The chain couples TRBV19 to TRBJ1-5; unclear D gene. Trimming took off 1 base at V and 5 bases at J, with 3 bases between the two ends. Per the germline V gene, CDR1 is LNHDA and CDR2 is SQIVND (reference sequence). This CDR3 region has 12 residues. CDR3 bases: TGTGCCAGTAGTATAGCGGATCAGCCCCAGCATTTT. It encodes CASSIADQPQHF.

This clonotype turned up a few times. This may stem from a read error, because a much larger clone lies one nucleotide away. This rearrangement joins TRBV6-5 to TRBJ2-5; tentative D call: TRBD2 (6 bases). This CDR3 spans 12 amino acids. V was clipped by 7 bases and J by 9 bases, with 15 bases between them. CDR1 and CDR2 (germline): MNHEY, SVGAGI. This chain's CDR3 is CASTSTGEAQYF. CDR3 nucleotide sequence: TGTGCCAGCACTAGCACTGGGGAGGCCCAGTACTTC.

This clonotype was observed a handful of times. The chain links TRBV15 to TRBJ1-2; D may be TRBD1 (5 bases). Germline V gene sequence: CDR1 LNHNV, CDR2 YYDKDF (reference sequence). CDR3 size: 13 residues. V dropped 0 bases and J dropped 8 bases, with 10 bases sitting between them. CDR3 amino acids: CATSRDLYRGYTF. The CDR3 DNA sequence: TGTGCCACCAGCAGAGATCTGTACAGGGGCTACACCTTC. Full variable domain (remainder filled in from reference TRBV15 and TRBJ1-2): DAMVIQNPRYQVTQFGKPVTLSCSQTLNHNVMYWYQQKSSQAPKLLFHYYDKDFNNEADTPDNFQSRRPNTSFCFLDIRSPGLGDTAMYLCATSRDLYRGYTFGSGTRLTVV.

This clonotype showed up many times. The chain joins TRBV15 to TRBJ1-2, with D hard to call. CDR3 length equals 14 residues. Germline CDR1 reads LNHNV; CDR2 reads YYDKDF (reference sequence). The V and J ends lost 0 bases and 4 bases respectively, with 9 bases between them. The CDR3, as DNA: TGTGCCACCAGCAGAGAGACGGGAACCTATGGCTACACCTTC. It yields the protein CATSRETGTYGYTF.

In its sample, this clonotype was seen many times. CDR3 nucleotide sequence: TGTGCCAGCAGCATAACAGGGAACACTGAAGCTTTCTTT. Its translation is CASSITGNTEAFF. This sequence joins TRBV7-2 and TRBJ1-1; weak D call: TRBD1 (5 bases). CDR1 and CDR2 (germline): SGHTA, FQGNSA. CDR3 length: 13 residues. V was shortened by 5 bases and J by 1 base, with 8 bases between the two germline ends.

The chain links TRBV7-2 to TRBJ1-5; 7 bases fit TRBD1. J was trimmed by 7 bases and V by 6 bases; bases with no gene match: 9. Germline lookup yields CDR1 SGHTA and CDR2 FQGNSA. The CDR3 spans 14 residues. DNA for the CDR3: TGTGCCAGCAGTGAGGAGGGGGCATGGCAGCCCCAGCATTTT. Translated, it gives CASSEEGAWQPQHF.